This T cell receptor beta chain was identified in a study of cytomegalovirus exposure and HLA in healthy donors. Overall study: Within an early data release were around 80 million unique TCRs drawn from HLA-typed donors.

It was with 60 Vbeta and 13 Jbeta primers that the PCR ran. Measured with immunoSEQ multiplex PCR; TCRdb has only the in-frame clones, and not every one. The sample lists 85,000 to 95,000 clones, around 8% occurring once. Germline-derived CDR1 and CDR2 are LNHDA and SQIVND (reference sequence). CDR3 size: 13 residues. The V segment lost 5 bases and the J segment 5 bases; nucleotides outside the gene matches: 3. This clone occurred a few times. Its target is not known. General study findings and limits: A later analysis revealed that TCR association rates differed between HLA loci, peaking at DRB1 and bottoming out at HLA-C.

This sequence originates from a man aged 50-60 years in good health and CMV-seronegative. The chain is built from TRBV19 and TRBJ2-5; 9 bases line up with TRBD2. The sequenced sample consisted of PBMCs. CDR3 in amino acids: CASSGLAGETQYF. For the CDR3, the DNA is TGTGCCAGTAGTGGGCTAGCGGGGGAGACCCAGTACTTC.